This TCR beta chain stems from a study of vaccination effects on CD4 cells after COVID-19. Antigen-specific CD4+ T cells were expanded with viral peptide pools in the ViraFEST assay before sequencing. It was after approximately 11 days of culture that CD4+ T cells were isolated. Profiled with immunoSEQ multiplex PCR; TCRdb holds only in-frame clones, not every one. This sample has 25,000 to 35,000 clones, with roughly 63% found just once. A word on this clone: The antigen is not known.

The clonotype originates from a human donor who received a COVID-19 vaccine. Sequencing was performed on CD4+ T cells from PBMCs cultured with HCoV-229E spike peptides, taken before COVID-19 vaccination.

The CDR3 region is CATSIRQGASYEQYF. CDR3 nucleotides: TGTGCCACCAGCATCCGACAGGGGGCTTCCTACGAGCAGTACTTC. This sequence joins TRBV15 and TRBJ2-7, with TRBD1 identical over 10 bases. Unmatched junction bases numbered 4, after V lost 4 bases and J lost 1 base. Germline V gene lookup returns CDR1 LNHNV and CDR2 YYDKDF (reference sequence). The CDR3 is 15 amino acids.